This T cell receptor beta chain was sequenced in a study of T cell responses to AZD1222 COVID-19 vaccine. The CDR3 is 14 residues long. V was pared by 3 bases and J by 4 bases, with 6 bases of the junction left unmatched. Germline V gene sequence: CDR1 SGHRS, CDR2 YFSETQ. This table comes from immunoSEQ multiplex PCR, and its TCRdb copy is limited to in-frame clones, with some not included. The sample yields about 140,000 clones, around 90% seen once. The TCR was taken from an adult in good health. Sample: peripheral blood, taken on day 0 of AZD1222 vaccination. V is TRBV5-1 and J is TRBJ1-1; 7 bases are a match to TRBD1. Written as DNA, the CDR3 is TGCGCCAGCAGCTGGAAACAGGGGATCACTGAAGCTTTCTTT. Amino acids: CASSWKQGITEAFF.